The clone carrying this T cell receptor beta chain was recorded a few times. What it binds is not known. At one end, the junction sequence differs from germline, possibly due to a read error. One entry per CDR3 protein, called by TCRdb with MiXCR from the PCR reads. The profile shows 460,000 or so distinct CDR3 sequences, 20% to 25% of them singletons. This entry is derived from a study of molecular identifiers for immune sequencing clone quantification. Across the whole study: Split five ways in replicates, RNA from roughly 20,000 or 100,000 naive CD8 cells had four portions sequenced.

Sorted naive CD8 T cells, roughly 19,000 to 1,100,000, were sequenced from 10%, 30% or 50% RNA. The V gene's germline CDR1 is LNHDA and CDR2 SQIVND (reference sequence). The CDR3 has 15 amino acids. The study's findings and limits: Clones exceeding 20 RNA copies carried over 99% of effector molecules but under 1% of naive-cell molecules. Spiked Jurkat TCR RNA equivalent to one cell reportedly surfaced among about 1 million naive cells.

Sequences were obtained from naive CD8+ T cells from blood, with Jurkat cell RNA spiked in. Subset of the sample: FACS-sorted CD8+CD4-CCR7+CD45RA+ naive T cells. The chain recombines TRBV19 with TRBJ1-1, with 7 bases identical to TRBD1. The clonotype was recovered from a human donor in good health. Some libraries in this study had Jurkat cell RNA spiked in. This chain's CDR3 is CAGSITGAANTEAFF. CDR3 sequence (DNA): TGTGCCGGTAGTATTACAGGGGCGGCGAACACTGAAGCTTTCTTT.